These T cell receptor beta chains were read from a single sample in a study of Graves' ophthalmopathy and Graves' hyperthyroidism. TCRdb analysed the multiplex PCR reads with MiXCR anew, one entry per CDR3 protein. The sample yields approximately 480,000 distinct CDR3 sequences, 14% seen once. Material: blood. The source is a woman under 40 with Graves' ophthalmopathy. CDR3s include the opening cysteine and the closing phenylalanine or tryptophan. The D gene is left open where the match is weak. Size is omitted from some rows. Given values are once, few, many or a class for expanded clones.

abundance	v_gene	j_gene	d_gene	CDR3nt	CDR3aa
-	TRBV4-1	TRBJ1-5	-	TGCGCCAGCAGCCAAGGAGGCATCAATAGCAATCAGCCCCAGCATTTT	CASSQGGINSNQPQHF
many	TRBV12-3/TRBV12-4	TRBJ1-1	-	TGTGCCAGCAGTTTAGCGGTGGTCACTGAAGCTTTCTTT	CASSLAVVTEAFF
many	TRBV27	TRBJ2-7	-	TGTGCCAGCAGCCGAGGTGTGGTCTCAGGGATCTTCTACGAGCAGTACTTC	CASSRGVVSGIFYEQYF
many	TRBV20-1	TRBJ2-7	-	TGCAGTGCCTGGACTGCCGGCGAGCAGTACTTC	CSAWTAGEQYF
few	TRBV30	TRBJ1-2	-	TGTGCCTGGAGGGAAGTGACAGACTATGGCTACACCTTC	CAWREVTDYGYTF
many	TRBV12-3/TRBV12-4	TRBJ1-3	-	TGTGCCAGCAGCCCCACTCTGCAGGCGTTCTCTGGAAACACCATATATTTT	CASSPTLQAFSGNTIYF
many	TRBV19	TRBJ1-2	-	TGTGCCACCAGACGGGGCCTTCTTAACGGCTACACCTTC	CATRRGLLNGYTF
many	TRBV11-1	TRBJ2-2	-	TGTGCCAGCAGCCCGGGCCAGGACACATACACCGGGGAGCTGTTTTTT	CASSPGQDTYTGELFF
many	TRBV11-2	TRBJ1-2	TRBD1	TGTGCCAGCAGCGAAGACAGGGGCCGAAACTATGGCTACACCTTC	CASSEDRGRNYGYTF
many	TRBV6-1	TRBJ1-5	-	TGTGCCAGCAGTGGATGGACAGACTCCAGTCCCCAGCATTTT	CASSGWTDSSPQHF
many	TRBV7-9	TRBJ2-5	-	TGTGCCAGCAGCTTAGCCCCTGGTATTTCGGAGACCCAGTACTTC	CASSLAPGISETQYF
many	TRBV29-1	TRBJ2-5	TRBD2	TGCAGCGTTGTGGCGGGAGGGCCTATAGGGGAGACCCAGTACTTC	CSVVAGGPIGETQYF
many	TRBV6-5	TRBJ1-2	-	TGTGCCAGCAGTTACCGTCGACAGGACTATCACTATGGCTACACCTTC	CASSYRRQDYHYGYTF
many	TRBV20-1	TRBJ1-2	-	TGCAGTGCTAGAGATGGGGGCTATGGCTACACCTTC	CSARDGGYGYTF
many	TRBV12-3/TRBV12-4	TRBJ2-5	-	TGTGCCAGCCTCGAGGCAGATCGGCAAGAGACCCAGTACTTC	CASLEADRQETQYF
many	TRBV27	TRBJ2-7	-	TGTGCCAGCAGTTTGAGCGGGTGGGACTCCTACGAGCAGTACTTC	CASSLSGWDSYEQYF
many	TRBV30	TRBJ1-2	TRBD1	TGTGCCTGGACCGGGACAGGGCCTTCTGGGTATGGCTACACCTTC	CAWTGTGPSGYGYTF
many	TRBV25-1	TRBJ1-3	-	TGTGCCAGCAGTACCCGGACAGAGGGAGGAAACACCATATATTTT	CASSTRTEGGNTIYF
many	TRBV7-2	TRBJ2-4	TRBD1	TGTGCCAGCAGCTTAGGGACAGGGTCTGGGAACATTCAGTACTTC	CASSLGTGSGNIQYF
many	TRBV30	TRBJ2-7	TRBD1	TGTGCCTGGAACCCCCCGGGACAGGGGTCGCACGAGCAGTACTTC	CAWNPPGQGSHEQYF
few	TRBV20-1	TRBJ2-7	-	TGCAGTGCTAGTCAGGGTAACTACGAGCAGTACTTC	CSASQGNYEQYF
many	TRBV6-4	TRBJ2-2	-	TGTGCCAGCAGTGACCCCTTTAGGTTCACGAACACCGGGGAGCTGTTTTTT	CASSDPFRFTNTGELFF
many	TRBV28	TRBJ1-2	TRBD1	TGTGCCAGCAGTTTTCAAGGGGGCGCTATCCCCCTTAACTATGGCTACACCTTC	CASSFQGGAIPLNYGYTF
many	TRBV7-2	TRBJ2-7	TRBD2	TGTGCCAGCAGCTACGACCTGACTAGCGGGGGCTACGAGCAGTACTTC	CASSYDLTSGGYEQYF
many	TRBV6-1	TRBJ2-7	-	TGTGCCAGCAGTGAAGCGAGGATTCACTACGAGCAGTACTTC	CASSEARIHYEQYF
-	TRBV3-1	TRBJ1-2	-	TGTGCCAGCAGCCCCGATCGCGGGGTCGGTAACTATGGCTACACCTTC	CASSPDRGVGNYGYTF
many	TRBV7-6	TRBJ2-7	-	TGTGCCAGCAGCTATCGGACTCCCCCTTACGAGCAGTACTTC	CASSYRTPPYEQYF
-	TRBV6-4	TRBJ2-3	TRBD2	TGTGCCAGCAGTGACAACGGGGGGTCAGATACGCAGTATTTT	CASSDNGGSDTQYF
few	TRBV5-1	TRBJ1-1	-	TGCGCCAGCAGCCGGGACCCGGGACGGGGCACTGAAGCTTTCTTT	CASSRDPGRGTEAFF
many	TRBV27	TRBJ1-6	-	TGTGCCAGCAGTGACTGGGGGGTCGCTTCACCCCTCCACTTT	CASSDWGVASPLHF
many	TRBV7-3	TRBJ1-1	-	TGTGCCAGCAGCTTAAGGGGCCAGCCTAACACTGAAGCTTTCTTT	CASSLRGQPNTEAFF
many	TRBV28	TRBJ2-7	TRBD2	TGTGCCAGCAGTTCCTCGGGACTAGCGGGTTCCTACGAGCAGTACTTC	CASSSSGLAGSYEQYF
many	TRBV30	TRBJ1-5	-	TGTGCCTGGACTCCGCCAGGGACATCTAATCAGCCCCAGCATTTT	CAWTPPGTSNQPQHF
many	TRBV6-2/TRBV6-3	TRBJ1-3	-	TGTGCCAGCGGACGGACCTCTGGAAACACCATATATTTT	CASGRTSGNTIYF
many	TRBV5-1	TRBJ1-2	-	TGCGCCAGCAGCTTATGCAGGGAGAACTATGGCTACACCTTC	CASSLCRENYGYTF
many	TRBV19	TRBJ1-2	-	TGTGCCAGTAGATACGGACAAGGTTTTAACTATGGCTACACCTTC	CASRYGQGFNYGYTF
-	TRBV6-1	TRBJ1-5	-	TGTGCCAGCAGTGGAGCAAATCAGCCCCAGCATTTT	CASSGANQPQHF
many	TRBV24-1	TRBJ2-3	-	TGTGCCACCAGTGAAAGCAGTATGACTAGCACAGATACGCAGTATTTT	CATSESSMTSTDTQYF
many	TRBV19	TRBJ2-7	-	TGTGCCAGTAGTATTGAACTTAGCTCCTACGAGCAGTACTTC	CASSIELSSYEQYF
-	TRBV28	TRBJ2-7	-	TGTGCCAGCAGTTCAGGACTCCGTCCGGTTTTTTACGAGCAGTACTTC	CASSSGLRPVFYEQYF
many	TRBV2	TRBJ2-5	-	TGTGCCAGCAGTGACGGGGGCGCGGGGACCCAGTACTTC	CASSDGGAGTQYF
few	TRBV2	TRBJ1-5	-	TGTGCCAGCAAGGAGGGGTTCTCTAGCAATCAGCCCCAGCATTTT	CASKEGFSSNQPQHF
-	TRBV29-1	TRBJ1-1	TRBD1	TGCAGCGTGTCGACAGGGGCCTACACTGAAGCTTTCTTT	CSVSTGAYTEAFF
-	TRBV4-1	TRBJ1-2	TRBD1	TGTGCCAGCAGCCAAGATTGGACAGGGGGCTTTGGCTACACCTTC	CASSQDWTGGFGYTF
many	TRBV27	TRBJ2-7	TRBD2	TGTGCCAGCGGAGAGGGACTAGCGGGGAGCTACGAGCAGTACTTC	CASGEGLAGSYEQYF
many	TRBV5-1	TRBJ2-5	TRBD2	TGCGCCAGCAGCTTGGGGACTAGCGGGAGCCCCATTCAAGAGACCCAGTACTTC	CASSLGTSGSPIQETQYF
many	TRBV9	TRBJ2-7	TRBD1	TGTGCCAGCGGGGACAGGGCCGAGCAGTACTTC	CASGDRAEQYF
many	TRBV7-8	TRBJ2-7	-	TGTGCCAGCAGCCCTTACCTGGACAGGGAGGGACACGGCGAGCAGTACTTC	CASSPYLDREGHGEQYF
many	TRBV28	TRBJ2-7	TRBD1	TGTGCCAGCAGTCCAGGGGGCCACCAAGGGGCCTACGAGCAGTACTTC	CASSPGGHQGAYEQYF
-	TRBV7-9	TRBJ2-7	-	TGTGCCAGCAGCTTAGATTTTGAGCGTCGGTACGAGCAGTACTTC	CASSLDFERRYEQYF
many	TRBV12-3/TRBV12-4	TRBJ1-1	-	TGTGCCAGCAGTCTGGCCATTGGAGCTTTCTTT	CASSLAIGAFF
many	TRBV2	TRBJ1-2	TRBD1	TGTGCCAGCACCCGGGGGACAGTTAACTATGGCTACACCTTC	CASTRGTVNYGYTF
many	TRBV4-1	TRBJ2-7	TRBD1	TGCGCCAGCAGCCGCGGGACAGGCGACGAGCAGTACTTC	CASSRGTGDEQYF
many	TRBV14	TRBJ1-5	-	TGTGCCAGCAGCATGGACAAATCCCCTCTTTGGCCCCAGCATTTT	CASSMDKSPLWPQHF
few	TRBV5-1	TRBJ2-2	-	TGCGCCAGCAGCCTGGGTCGCGGGGCGCCAGCCGGGGAGCTGTTTTTT	CASSLGRGAPAGELFF